This T cell receptor (beta chain) was recovered during a study of response to subunit inactivated influenza vaccine. TCRdb itself ran the RT-PCR reads through MiXCR, one entry per CDR3 protein. This table holds fewer than 700,000 distinct CDR3 sequences, around 13% found once. Study-level points and caveats: It was the authors' suggestion that each seasonal influenza vaccination recruits few new T cells.

As to this clonotype: The antigen is undetermined.

The J segment lost 1 base and the V segment lost 0 bases, leaving 4 bases of the junction unmatched. CDR3 length: 15 amino acids. Per the germline V gene, CDR1 is SGHNT and CDR2 is YYREEE (reference sequence). Sample: PBMCs from blood, taken 40 to 50 days after vaccination. The V and J genes are TRBV5-4 and TRBJ2-7; 7 bases fit TRBD1. This TCR was sampled from a man aged 50 to 59 who received an inactivated influenza vaccine. The CDR3 reads CASSLGTGLSYEQYF. DNA of the CDR3: TGTGCCAGCAGCTTGGGGACAGGACTTTCCTACGAGCAGTACTTC.